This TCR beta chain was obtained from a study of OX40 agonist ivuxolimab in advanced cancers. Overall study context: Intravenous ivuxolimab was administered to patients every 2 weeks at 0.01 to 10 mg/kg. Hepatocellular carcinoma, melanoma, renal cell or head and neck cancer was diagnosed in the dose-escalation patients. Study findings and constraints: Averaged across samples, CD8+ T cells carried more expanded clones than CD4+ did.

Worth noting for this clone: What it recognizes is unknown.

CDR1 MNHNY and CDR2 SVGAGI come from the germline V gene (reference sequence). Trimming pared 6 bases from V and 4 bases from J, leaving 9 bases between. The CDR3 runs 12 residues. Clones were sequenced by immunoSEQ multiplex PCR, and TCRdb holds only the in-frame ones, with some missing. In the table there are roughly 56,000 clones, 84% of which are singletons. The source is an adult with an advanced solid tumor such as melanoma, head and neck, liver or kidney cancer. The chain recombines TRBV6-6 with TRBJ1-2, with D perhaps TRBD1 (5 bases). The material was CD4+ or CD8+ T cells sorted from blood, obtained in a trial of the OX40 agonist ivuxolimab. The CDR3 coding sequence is TGTGCCAGCAGCTGGGGGGGCTATGGCTACACCTTC. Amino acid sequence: CASSWGGYGYTF.